Described below is a single T cell receptor beta chain sequence and its context. A universal primer site arose from template switching, and cDNA bore unique molecular identifiers. TCRdb passed the 5' RACE reads through MiXCR, listing each CDR3 protein once. The sample carries some 760,000 distinct CDR3 sequences, roughly 18% recorded once. These data come from a study of identical twins. CDR1 and CDR2 (germline): DFQATT, SNEGSKA (reference sequence). Trimming stripped 3 bases from V and 6 bases from J, with 11 bases between. This CDR3 is built from 12 residues. The data were also submitted as part of a second study, on T cells expressing NK-cell markers.

This chain uses TRBV20-1 with TRBJ2-5; D is uncertain. Sequencing input: PBMCs. The receptor was isolated from a woman under 30 in good health. The CDR3 protein is CSARKGSQTQYF. The CDR3 region has the DNA TGCAGTGCTAGGAAAGGCAGTCAGACCCAGTACTTC.